The rows below give T cell receptor beta chains drawn from one sample of a study of blood T cell repertoires in COVID-19. Generated by immunoSEQ multiplex PCR, the TCRdb table keeps only in-frame clones and is missing some. The table shows about 250,000 clones, with 65% to 85% occurring only once. Sequenced: peripheral blood. The source of these receptors is a woman between 35 and 50 years old who had recovered from COVID-19. Both conserved end residues are part of each CDR3. A D gene is named only where the DNA matches it firmly. The size field is filled for only some rows; it gives once, few, many or a size class.

v_gene: TRBV12-3/TRBV12-4
len: 13
j_gene: TRBJ2-5
abundance: NA
d_gene: NA
CDR3aa: CASRDISEETQYF
CDR3nt: TGTGCCAGCAGGGACATTTCCGAAGAGACCCAGTACTTC

v_gene: TRBV5-4
len: 15
j_gene: TRBJ2-7
abundance: NA
d_gene: NA
CDR3aa: CASSLGGQGGYEQYF
CDR3nt: TGTGCCAGCAGCTTGGGCGGACAGGGAGGGTACGAGCAGTACTTC

v_gene: TRBV7-8
len: 13
j_gene: TRBJ1-1
abundance: NA
d_gene: TRBD1
CDR3aa: CAIGGTVNTEAFF
CDR3nt: TGTGCCATAGGAGGGACAGTGAACACTGAAGCTTTCTTT

v_gene: TRBV6-5
len: 13
j_gene: TRBJ1-6
abundance: NA
d_gene: TRBD1
CDR3aa: CASLDRGVRALHF
CDR3nt: TGTGCCAGTTTGGACAGGGGGGTTCGGGCCCTCCACTTT

v_gene: TRBV6-1
len: 15
j_gene: TRBJ1-4
abundance: few
d_gene: NA
CDR3aa: CASSERRDNNEKLFF
CDR3nt: TGTGCCAGCAGTGAAAGACGGGACAATAATGAAAAACTGTTTTTT

v_gene: TRBV30
len: 15
j_gene: TRBJ1-1
abundance: NA
d_gene: NA
CDR3aa: CASGGGVSRNTEAFF
CDR3nt: TGTGCCTCAGGAGGGGGGGTCAGCAGGAACACTGAAGCTTTCTTT

v_gene: TRBV6-5
len: 15
j_gene: TRBJ1-3
abundance: once
d_gene: NA
CDR3aa: CASSPPGGEGNTIYF
CDR3nt: TGTGCCAGCAGCCCCCCGGGGGGGGAAGGAAACACCATATATTTT

v_gene: TRBV29-1
len: 13
j_gene: TRBJ1-1
abundance: NA
d_gene: TRBD1
CDR3aa: CSAPGQTNTEAFF
CDR3nt: TGCAGCGCCCCGGGACAGACGAACACTGAAGCTTTCTTT

v_gene: TRBV25-1
len: 17
j_gene: TRBJ2-5
abundance: NA
d_gene: NA
CDR3aa: CASSEFKAGLTQETQYF
CDR3nt: TGTGCCAGCAGTGAATTCAAGGCGGGGTTAACCCAAGAGACCCAGTACTTC

v_gene: TRBV5-1
len: 13
j_gene: TRBJ2-5
abundance: NA
d_gene: TRBD2
CDR3aa: CASSSGGGETQYF
CDR3nt: TGCGCCAGCAGCTCCGGGGGAGGGGAGACCCAGTACTTC

v_gene: TRBV4-1
len: 16
j_gene: TRBJ1-6
abundance: few
d_gene: NA
CDR3aa: CASTVSEGLGWSPLHF
CDR3nt: TGCGCCAGCACCGTTTCGGAGGGGCTTGGTTGGTCACCCCTCCACTTT

v_gene: TRBV28
len: 14
j_gene: TRBJ1-6
abundance: NA
d_gene: NA
CDR3aa: CASSFRDTPVPLHF
CDR3nt: TGTGCCAGCAGTTTCCGGGACACCCCAGTTCCCCTCCACTTT

v_gene: TRBV19
len: 20
j_gene: TRBJ2-7
abundance: NA
d_gene: TRBD2
CDR3aa: CASSISEGLAGPNPYYEQYF
CDR3nt: TGTGCCAGTAGTATATCCGAGGGACTAGCGGGACCAAACCCCTACTACGAGCAGTACTTC

v_gene: TRBV7-3
len: 15
j_gene: TRBJ2-1
abundance: NA
d_gene: TRBD1
CDR3aa: CASSLQGAMNNEQFF
CDR3nt: TGTGCCAGCAGCCTTCAGGGGGCCATGAACAATGAGCAGTTCTTC

v_gene: TRBV12-3/TRBV12-4
len: 13
j_gene: TRBJ1-2
abundance: once
d_gene: NA
CDR3aa: CASSLRGGYGYTF
CDR3nt: TGTGCCAGCAGTTTGCGGGGAGGATATGGCTACACCTTC

v_gene: TRBV11-3
len: 15
j_gene: TRBJ2-3
abundance: NA
d_gene: NA
CDR3aa: CASSPVRTQADTQYF
CDR3nt: TGTGCCAGCAGCCCAGTAAGAACACAGGCGGATACGCAGTATTTT

v_gene: TRBV5-1
len: 15
j_gene: TRBJ2-1
abundance: NA
d_gene: TRBD1
CDR3aa: CASSWGQGPYNEQFF
CDR3nt: TGCGCCAGCAGCTGGGGACAGGGCCCCTACAATGAGCAGTTCTTC

v_gene: TRBV9
len: 14
j_gene: TRBJ2-2
abundance: NA
d_gene: NA
CDR3aa: CASSLIPNTGELFF
CDR3nt: TGTGCCAGCAGTCTAATCCCAAACACCGGGGAGCTGTTTTTT

v_gene: TRBV5-1
len: 15
j_gene: TRBJ1-1
abundance: once
d_gene: NA
CDR3aa: CASSPGVGPDTEAFF
CDR3nt: TGCGCCAGCAGCCCGGGGGTGGGCCCCGATACTGAAGCTTTCTTT

v_gene: TRBV5-6
len: 18
j_gene: TRBJ2-1
abundance: NA
d_gene: NA
CDR3aa: CASSSNRGSLKTYNEQFF
CDR3nt: TGTGCCAGCAGCTCGAATCGAGGATCCCTGAAAACCTACAATGAGCAGTTCTTC

v_gene: TRBV7-9
len: 13
j_gene: TRBJ1-2
abundance: NA
d_gene: TRBD1
CDR3aa: CASSLWDRGGYTF
CDR3nt: TGTGCCAGCAGCTTATGGGACAGGGGTGGCTACACCTTC

v_gene: TRBV7-2
len: 12
j_gene: TRBJ2-5
abundance: NA
d_gene: NA
CDR3aa: CASIGGSETQYF
CDR3nt: TGTGCCAGCATAGGAGGGAGTGAGACCCAGTACTTC

v_gene: TRBV27
len: 16
j_gene: TRBJ1-5
abundance: NA
d_gene: NA
CDR3aa: CASSLNTGYSNQPQHF
CDR3nt: TGTGCCAGCAGTTTAAATACAGGGTATAGCAATCAGCCCCAGCATTTT

v_gene: TRBV5-1
len: 14
j_gene: TRBJ1-6
abundance: few
d_gene: NA
CDR3aa: CASSLFNLNSPLHF
CDR3nt: TGCGCCAGCAGCTTGTTTAACCTAAATTCACCCCTCCACTTT

v_gene: TRBV29-1
len: 13
j_gene: TRBJ1-2
abundance: NA
d_gene: TRBD1
CDR3aa: CSVDKDRDHGYTF
CDR3nt: TGCAGCGTTGACAAGGACAGGGACCATGGCTACACCTTC

v_gene: TRBV7-2
len: 13
j_gene: TRBJ2-5
abundance: NA
d_gene: NA
CDR3aa: CASSLQGTETQYF
CDR3nt: TGTGCCAGCAGCTTACAGGGGACAGAGACCCAGTACTTC

v_gene: TRBV4-1
len: 15
j_gene: TRBJ2-5
abundance: NA
d_gene: NA
CDR3aa: CASSQEERAGETQYF
CDR3nt: TGCGCCAGCAGCCAAGAGGAGAGGGCGGGAGAGACCCAGTACTTC

v_gene: TRBV18
len: 16
j_gene: TRBJ2-5
abundance: NA
d_gene: TRBD1
CDR3aa: CASSPKKGATEETQYF
CDR3nt: TGTGCCAGCTCCCCTAAGAAGGGGGCGACTGAAGAGACCCAGTACTTC

v_gene: TRBV11-1
len: 15
j_gene: TRBJ1-1
abundance: NA
d_gene: NA
CDR3aa: CASSPGGGSRTEAFF
CDR3nt: TGTGCCAGCAGCCCCGGCGGGGGGTCGAGAACTGAAGCTTTCTTT

v_gene: TRBV3-1/TRBV3-2
len: 16
j_gene: TRBJ1-1
abundance: once
d_gene: TRBD1
CDR3aa: CASSQVQGVRNTEAFF
CDR3nt: TGTGCCAGCAGCCAAGTACAGGGGGTGAGGAACACTGAAGCTTTCTTT

v_gene: TRBV7-9
len: 17
j_gene: TRBJ1-6
abundance: NA
d_gene: NA
CDR3aa: CASRSPRGSSYNSPLHF
CDR3nt: TGTGCCAGCAGATCCCCCAGGGGTAGCTCCTATAATTCACCCCTCCACTTT

v_gene: TRBV18
len: 15
j_gene: TRBJ1-3
abundance: NA
d_gene: TRBD1
CDR3aa: CASSPWDRSGNTIYF
CDR3nt: TGTGCCAGCTCACCTTGGGACAGATCAGGAAACACCATATATTTT

v_gene: TRBV6-5
len: 15
j_gene: TRBJ2-5
abundance: NA
d_gene: TRBD2
CDR3aa: CASSRTSGDWETQYF
CDR3nt: TGTGCCAGCAGTCGGACTAGCGGGGACTGGGAGACCCAGTACTTC

v_gene: TRBV5-1
len: 18
j_gene: TRBJ1-2
abundance: few
d_gene: TRBD1
CDR3aa: CASSLTGTGGDFSYGYTF
CDR3nt: TGCGCCAGCAGCTTGACGGGGACAGGGGGTGATTTCTCCTATGGCTACACCTTC

v_gene: TRBV19
len: 14
j_gene: TRBJ1-4
abundance: once
d_gene: NA
CDR3aa: CASSFGQGREKLFF
CDR3nt: TGTGCCAGTAGTTTCGGACAAGGGCGTGAAAAACTGTTTTTT

v_gene: TRBV6-1
len: 14
j_gene: TRBJ1-1
abundance: NA
d_gene: NA
CDR3aa: CASSEQGSNTEAFF
CDR3nt: TGTGCCAGCAGTGAGCAGGGGAGTAACACTGAAGCTTTCTTT

v_gene: TRBV5-1
len: 16
j_gene: TRBJ2-1
abundance: NA
d_gene: NA
CDR3aa: CASSWRQSISYNEQFF
CDR3nt: TGCGCCAGCAGCTGGAGACAGTCTATATCGTACAATGAGCAGTTCTTC

v_gene: TRBV5-1
len: 14
j_gene: TRBJ1-2
abundance: NA
d_gene: TRBD1
CDR3aa: CASSLGDRDYGYTF
CDR3nt: TGCGCCAGCAGCTTAGGCGACAGGGACTATGGCTACACCTTC

v_gene: TRBV14
len: 11
j_gene: TRBJ2-6
abundance: NA
d_gene: NA
CDR3aa: CASSRANVLTF
CDR3nt: TGTGCCAGCTCTCGGGCCAACGTCCTGACTTTC

v_gene: TRBV10-3
len: 12
j_gene: TRBJ2-5
abundance: NA
d_gene: NA
CDR3aa: CAISESRETQYF
CDR3nt: TGTGCCATCAGTGAGTCGAGAGAGACCCAGTACTTC

v_gene: TRBV9
len: 16
j_gene: TRBJ2-6
abundance: once
d_gene: NA
CDR3aa: CASSVDWGVRANVLTF
CDR3nt: TGTGCCAGCAGCGTAGATTGGGGGGTAAGGGCCAACGTCCTGACTTTC

v_gene: TRBV2
len: 15
j_gene: TRBJ2-2
abundance: NA
d_gene: TRBD2
CDR3aa: CASTREGLGTGELFF
CDR3nt: TGTGCCAGCACCCGGGAGGGTTTGGGCACCGGGGAGCTGTTTTTT

v_gene: TRBV6-1
len: 11
j_gene: TRBJ1-1
abundance: NA
d_gene: NA
CDR3aa: CASSEVGEAFF
CDR3nt: TGTGCCAGCAGTGAAGTCGGTGAAGCTTTCTTT

v_gene: TRBV7-9
len: 14
j_gene: TRBJ1-1
abundance: NA
d_gene: NA
CDR3aa: CASSSPWHDTEAFF
CDR3nt: TGTGCCAGCAGCTCCCCCTGGCATGACACTGAAGCTTTCTTT

v_gene: TRBV7-2
len: 16
j_gene: TRBJ2-7
abundance: NA
d_gene: TRBD2
CDR3aa: CASSLEGSGGFYEQYF
CDR3nt: TGTGCCAGCAGCTTAGAGGGTAGCGGGGGGTTCTACGAGCAGTACTTC

v_gene: TRBV5-1
len: 16
j_gene: TRBJ2-2
abundance: NA
d_gene: TRBD1
CDR3aa: CASSLWDSSNTGELFF
CDR3nt: TGCGCCAGCAGCTTGTGGGACAGTTCTAACACCGGGGAGCTGTTTTTT

v_gene: TRBV2
len: 15
j_gene: TRBJ1-2
abundance: NA
d_gene: TRBD1
CDR3aa: CASRRGGRANYGYTF
CDR3nt: TGTGCCAGCAGACGAGGGGGCAGAGCCAACTATGGCTACACCTTC

v_gene: TRBV27
len: 14
j_gene: TRBJ1-2
abundance: NA
d_gene: NA
CDR3aa: CASSADSLNYGYTF
CDR3nt: TGTGCCAGCAGTGCCGACAGCTTAAACTATGGCTACACCTTC

v_gene: TRBV10-3
len: 16
j_gene: TRBJ2-3
abundance: NA
d_gene: TRBD2
CDR3aa: CAISVLAGVNTDTQYF
CDR3nt: TGTGCCATCAGTGTACTAGCGGGGGTCAACACAGATACGCAGTATTTT

v_gene: TRBV28
len: 14
j_gene: TRBJ1-1
abundance: NA
d_gene: NA
CDR3aa: CASTQGRGGTEAFF
CDR3nt: TGTGCCAGCACCCAAGGCCGGGGAGGTACTGAAGCTTTCTTT

v_gene: TRBV5-1
len: 15
j_gene: TRBJ1-1
abundance: NA
d_gene: TRBD1
CDR3aa: CASSSQTGPNTEAFF
CDR3nt: TGCGCCAGCAGCTCGCAGACAGGGCCGAACACTGAAGCTTTCTTT

v_gene: TRBV18
len: 15
j_gene: TRBJ1-6
abundance: NA
d_gene: NA
CDR3aa: CASSENQGSNSPLHF
CDR3nt: TGTGCCAGCTCGGAAAATCAGGGGAGTAATTCACCCCTCCACTTT

v_gene: TRBV7-3
len: 14
j_gene: TRBJ2-7
abundance: NA
d_gene: TRBD1
CDR3aa: CASSLGQGGHEQYF
CDR3nt: TGTGCCAGCAGCCTGGGACAGGGAGGACACGAGCAGTACTTC

v_gene: TRBV6-5
len: 15
j_gene: TRBJ2-7
abundance: NA
d_gene: NA
CDR3aa: CASAEARTITYEQYF
CDR3nt: TGTGCCAGCGCCGAAGCCCGCACGATCACCTACGAGCAGTACTTC

v_gene: TRBV7-2
len: 18
j_gene: TRBJ1-6
abundance: NA
d_gene: NA
CDR3aa: CASSLRGMRGPGNSPLHF
CDR3nt: TGTGCCAGCAGCTTAAGGGGGATGAGAGGGCCCGGTAATTCACCCCTCCACTTT

v_gene: TRBV5-1
len: 17
j_gene: TRBJ1-6
abundance: NA
d_gene: NA
CDR3aa: CASSLLSRDSSGSPLHF
CDR3nt: TGCGCCAGCAGCTTGTTAAGTCGGGACTCCTCGGGTTCACCCCTCCACTTT

v_gene: TRBV21-1
len: 13
j_gene: TRBJ2-1
abundance: NA
d_gene: NA
CDR3aa: CASSKGGITEQFF
CDR3nt: TGTGCCAGCAGCAAGGGAGGAATCACGGAGCAGTTCTTC

v_gene: TRBV6-1
len: 15
j_gene: TRBJ1-4
abundance: once
d_gene: NA
CDR3aa: CASSRRGGWDEKLFF
CDR3nt: TGTGCCAGCAGCCGAAGGGGGGGGTGGGATGAAAAACTGTTTTTT

v_gene: TRBV28
len: 12
j_gene: TRBJ1-4
abundance: NA
d_gene: NA
CDR3aa: CASSLGGGPKRF
CDR3nt: TGTGCCAGCAGTTTAGGGGGGGGCCCGAAAAGGTTT

v_gene: TRBV5-1
len: 11
j_gene: TRBJ2-5
abundance: NA
d_gene: NA
CDR3aa: CASSFEKTQYF
CDR3nt: TGCGCCAGCAGCTTTGAGAAGACCCAGTACTTC